Below, 3 T cell receptor beta chains from the same sample are listed, as sequenced in a study of T cell responses to AZD1222 COVID-19 vaccine. Sequenced by immunoSEQ multiplex PCR; TCRdb stores in-frame clones only, minus some. The table has about 100,000 clones, 88% seen once. The material was peripheral blood, obtained on day 0 of AZD1222 vaccination. The receptors were gathered from an adult in good health.

The CDR3 DNA reads TGTGCCACCAGTGATGGATTTGAAGCTTTCTTT. Amino acids: CATSDGFEAFF. The chain combines TRBV24-1 with TRBJ1-1, with D unclear. Germline V gives CDR1 KGHDR, CDR2 SFDVKD. The germline V and J ends were trimmed by 3 bases and 7 bases, with 5 bases remaining between them. This CDR3 region has 11 residues.

The V and J genes are TRBV6-6 and TRBJ1-1, with 9 bases matching TRBD1. V was pared by 6 bases and J by 3 bases, with 11 bases of the junction left unmatched. CDR1 is MNHNY, CDR2 SVGAGI, per germline (reference sequence). The CDR3 extends over 16 amino acids. The chain's CDR3 is CASSLQGARRHTEAFF. The DNA of the CDR3 is TGTGCCAGCAGCTTACAGGGGGCCAGGCGACACACTGAAGCTTTCTTT.

The J gene is TRBJ2-7, the V gene TRBV5-5, with TRBD2 matching 14 bases. Per the germline V gene, CDR1 is SGHKS and CDR2 is YYEKEE (reference sequence). This CDR3 has 19 residues. V lost 3 bases to trimming and J lost 4 bases; unmatched junction nucleotides: 15. CDR3: CASSWRGLAGEAVSYEQYF. CDR3 DNA: TGTGCCAGCAGCTGGAGGGGACTAGCGGGAGAAGCCGTCTCTTACGAGCAGTACTTC.